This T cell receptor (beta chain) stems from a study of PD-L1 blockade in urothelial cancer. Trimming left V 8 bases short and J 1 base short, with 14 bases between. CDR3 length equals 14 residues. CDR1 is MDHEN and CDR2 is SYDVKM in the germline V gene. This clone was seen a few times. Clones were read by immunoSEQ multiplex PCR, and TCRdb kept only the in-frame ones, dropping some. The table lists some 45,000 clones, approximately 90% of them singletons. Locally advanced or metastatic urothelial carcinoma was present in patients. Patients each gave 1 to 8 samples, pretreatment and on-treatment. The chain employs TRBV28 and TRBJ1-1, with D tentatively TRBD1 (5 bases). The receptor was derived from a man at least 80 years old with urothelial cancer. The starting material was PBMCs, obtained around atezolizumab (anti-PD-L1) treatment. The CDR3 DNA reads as TGTGCCAGCCTCCGGGGGTCTGGGAACACTGAAGCTTTCTTT. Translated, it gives CASLRGSGNTEAFF. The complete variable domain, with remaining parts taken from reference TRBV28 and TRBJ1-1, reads DVKVTQSSRYLVKRTGEKVFLECVQDMDHENMFWYRQDPGLGLRLIYFSYDVKMKEKGDIPEGYSVSREKKERFSLILESASTNQTSMYLCASLRGSGNTEAFFGQGTRLTVV.